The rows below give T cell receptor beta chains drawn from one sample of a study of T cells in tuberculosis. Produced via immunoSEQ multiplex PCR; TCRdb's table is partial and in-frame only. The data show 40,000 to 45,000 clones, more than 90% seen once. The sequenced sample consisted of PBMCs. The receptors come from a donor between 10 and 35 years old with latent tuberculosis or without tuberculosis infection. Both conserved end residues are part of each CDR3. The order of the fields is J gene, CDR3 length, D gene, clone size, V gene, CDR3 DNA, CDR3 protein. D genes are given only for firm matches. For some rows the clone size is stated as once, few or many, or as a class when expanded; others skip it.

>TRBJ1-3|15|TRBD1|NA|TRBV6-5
TGTGCCAGCAGACAGGGGTCCCCCTCTGGAAACACCATATATTTT
CASRQGSPSGNTIYF
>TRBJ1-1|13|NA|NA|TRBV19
TGTGCCAGCGCAGGGGCCATGAGCACTGAAGCTTTCTTT
CASAGAMSTEAFF
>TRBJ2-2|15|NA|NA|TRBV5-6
TGTGCCAGCAGCTTTCCCCAGGTTAACACCGGGGAGCTGTTTTTT
CASSFPQVNTGELFF
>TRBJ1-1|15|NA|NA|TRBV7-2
TGTGCCAGCAGCTCCTCGGGACACAAGAACACTGAAGCTTTCTTT
CASSSSGHKNTEAFF
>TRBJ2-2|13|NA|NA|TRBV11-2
TGTGCCAGCAGCCCCCGCGCCACCGGGGAGCTGTTTTTT
CASSPRATGELFF
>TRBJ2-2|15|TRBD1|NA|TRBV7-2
TGTGCCAGCAGCTTAGTGGGACAGACCACCGGGGAGCTGTTTTTT
CASSLVGQTTGELFF
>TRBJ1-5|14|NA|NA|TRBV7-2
TGTGCCAGCAGCTTACTCAGGGATGGCCAGCCCCAGCATTTT
CASSLLRDGQPQHF
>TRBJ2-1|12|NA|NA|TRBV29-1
TGCAGCGTTACCTACTCCTACAATGAGCAGTTCTTC
CSVTYSYNEQFF
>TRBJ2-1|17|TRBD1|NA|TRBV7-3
TGTGCCAGCAGCGGACACACCCCGGGACAGGGATACAATGAGCAGTTCTTC
CASSGHTPGQGYNEQFF
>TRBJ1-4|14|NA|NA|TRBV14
TGTGCCAGCAGCCAAAGGGGTGTGAGGGAAAAACTGTTTTTT
CASSQRGVREKLFF
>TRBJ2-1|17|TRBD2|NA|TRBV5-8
TGTGCCAGCAGCTTGGCCCTGACTAGCGGGTCCTACAATGAGCAGTTCTTC
CASSLALTSGSYNEQFF
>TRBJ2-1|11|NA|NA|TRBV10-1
TGCGCCAGCAGTGCGGACTGGAAGACGTTCTTC
CASSADWKTFF
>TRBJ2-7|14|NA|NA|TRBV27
TGTGCCAGCAGTTTATCCGGTTACTTCTACGAGCAGTACTTC
CASSLSGYFYEQYF
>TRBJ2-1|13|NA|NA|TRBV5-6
TGTGCCAGCAGCTCAACAGGGATGGAGAAGCAGTTCTTC
CASSSTGMEKQFF
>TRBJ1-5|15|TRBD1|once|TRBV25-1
TGTGCCAGCAGTGAAAAGGGGGCGATAGGCCAGCCCCAGCATTTT
CASSEKGAIGQPQHF
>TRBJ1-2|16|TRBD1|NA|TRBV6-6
TGTGCCAGCAGCCCCGGGACAGGGGCAACTAACTATGGCTACACCTTC
CASSPGTGATNYGYTF
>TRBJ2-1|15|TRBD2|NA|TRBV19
TGTGCCAGTAGTAGACAGGGACTAGCGAACAATGAGCAGTTCTTC
CASSRQGLANNEQFF
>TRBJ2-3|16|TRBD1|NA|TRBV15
TGTGCCGCGAACACGGGGACAGGATCTAGCACAGATACGCAGTATTTT
CAANTGTGSSTDTQYF
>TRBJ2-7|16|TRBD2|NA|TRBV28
TGTGCCAGCAGCCCCGGGACTAGCGGGAGGATAAACGAGCAGTACTTC
CASSPGTSGRINEQYF
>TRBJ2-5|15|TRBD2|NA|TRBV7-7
TGTGCCAGCAGCCCAGAGGGAGGGCTTCAAGAGACCCAGTACTTC
CASSPEGGLQETQYF
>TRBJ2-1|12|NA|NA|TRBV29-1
TGCAGCGTTGAAAAAGGGGCAAATGAGCAGTTCTTC
CSVEKGANEQFF
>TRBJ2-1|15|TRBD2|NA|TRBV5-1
TGCGCCAGCAGCTCCGGGACTAGGGAGGACAATGAGCAGTTCTTC
CASSSGTREDNEQFF
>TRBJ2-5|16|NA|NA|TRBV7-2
TGTGCCAGCAGCTTTAATCCAGCGGTAGTGGATGAGACCCAGTACTTC
CASSFNPAVVDETQYF
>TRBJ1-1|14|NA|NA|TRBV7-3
TGTGCCAGCCTGCCCCGAGGGTTAAACACTGAAGCTTTCTTT
CASLPRGLNTEAFF
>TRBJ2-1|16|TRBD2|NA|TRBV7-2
TGTGCCAGCAGCTTAGCGGTGAGACTAGCAGGGAATGAGCAGTTCTTC
CASSLAVRLAGNEQFF
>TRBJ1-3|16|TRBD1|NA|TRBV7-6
TGTGCCAGCAGCCGCGAGGACAGGAGCTTTAGAAACACCATATATTTT
CASSREDRSFRNTIYF
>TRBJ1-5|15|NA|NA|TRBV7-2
TGTGCCAGCAGCTTAGGAGGTTTTAGCAATCAGCCCCAGCATTTT
CASSLGGFSNQPQHF
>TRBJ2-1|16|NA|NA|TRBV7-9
TGTGCCAGCAGCGGGATAACAGGTTTATCCTACAATGAGCAGTTCTTC
CASSGITGLSYNEQFF
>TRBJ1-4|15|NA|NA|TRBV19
TGTGCCAGTAGTATTCTAGGGGGGGGAAATGAAAAACTGTTTTTT
CASSILGGGNEKLFF
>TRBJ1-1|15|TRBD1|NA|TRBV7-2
TGTGCCAGCTCCTCAGGCGGACAGGGAGCCTATGAAGCTTTCTTT
CASSSGGQGAYEAFF
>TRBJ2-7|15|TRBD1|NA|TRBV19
TGTGCCAGTAGTATCCGGGACAGGGGTGACTACGAGCAGTACTTC
CASSIRDRGDYEQYF
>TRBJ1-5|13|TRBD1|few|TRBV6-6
TGTGCCAGCACCCCCGGACAGGGGCAGCCCCAGCATTTT
CASTPGQGQPQHF
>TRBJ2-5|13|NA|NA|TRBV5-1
TGCGCCAGCAGCCCCGACTACCAAGAGACCCAGTACTTC
CASSPDYQETQYF
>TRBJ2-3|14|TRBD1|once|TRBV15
TGTGCCACCAGCACCCAGGACAGGCTAGATACGCAGTATTTT
CATSTQDRLDTQYF
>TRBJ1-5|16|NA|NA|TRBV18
TGTGCCAGCTCACCCTACCCAGACACGGCCAATCGGCCCCAGCATTTT
CASSPYPDTANRPQHF
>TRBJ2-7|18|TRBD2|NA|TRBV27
TGTGCCAGCAGCACCCAAATCAAAACTAGCGGGGGAGCCTACGAGCAGTACTTC
CASSTQIKTSGGAYEQYF
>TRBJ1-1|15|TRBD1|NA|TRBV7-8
TGTGCCAGCAGCCACAGGGGGGGCTCGGGCACTGAAGCTTTCTTT
CASSHRGGSGTEAFF
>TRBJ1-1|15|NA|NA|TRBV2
TGTGCCAGCAGTGAACTCCCGGGGAGTGTCACTGAAGCTTTCTTT
CASSELPGSVTEAFF
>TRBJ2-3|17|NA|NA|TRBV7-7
TGTGCCAGCAGCTTCTTAAGACTAGTCACGTATACAGATACGCAGTATTTT
CASSFLRLVTYTDTQYF
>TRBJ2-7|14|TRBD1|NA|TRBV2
TGTGCCAGCATCCGACAGGGGGCTCCCTACGAGCAGTACTTC
CASIRQGAPYEQYF
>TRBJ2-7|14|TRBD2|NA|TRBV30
TGTGCCTGGACCCCGGGACTAGCGACCTACGAGCAGTACTTC
CAWTPGLATYEQYF
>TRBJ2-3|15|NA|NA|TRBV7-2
TGTGCCAGCAGCTTAGCGGGAGGTCCGACAGATACGCAGTATTTT
CASSLAGGPTDTQYF
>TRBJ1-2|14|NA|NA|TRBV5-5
TGTGCCAGCAGCATGGATTTGAACTACTATGGCTACACCTTC
CASSMDLNYYGYTF
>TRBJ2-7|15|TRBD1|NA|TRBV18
TGTGCCAGCTCACCACTAGGACAGGGATCCTACGAGCAGTACTTC
CASSPLGQGSYEQYF